This T cell receptor beta chain was retrieved from a study of T cell clones after liver transplantation (dated by TCRdb to the late 2010s). About the full investigation: The samples were obtained from ITN030ST, a randomized trial that attempted immunosuppression withdrawal within 2 years after liver transplantation. Donor-reactive T cell clones were identified by TCRbeta sequencing following a pre-transplant mixed lymphocyte reaction and were subsequently tracked in post-transplant blood. As an antigen-independent comparator for donor-reactive sequences, third party-reactive TCRbeta sequences were also identified from pre-transplant MLRs. Three of the eight recipients were HCV-positive; the others were transplanted for non-autoimmune, non-viral indications. Until randomization at 12-24 months post-transplant, subjects were given standard immunosuppression, with no induction therapy. Tolerance meant complete immunosuppression withdrawal for at least one year without liver enzymes rising beyond twice the upper limit of normal. Blood samples were taken pre-transplant, pre-randomization before withdrawal, and post-randomization after full withdrawal or failed withdrawal. Of the 8 liver transplant recipients making up the studied cohort, 3 were classified as tolerant and 5 as non-tolerant. Results and caveats for the whole study, not just this receptor: Because allograft tissue specimens were not available, migration of donor-reactive T cells into the graft, rather than deletion, may have occurred. The conclusions were preliminary, being limited by small, heterogeneous patient numbers and by non-standardized post-transplant time points. In most of the 8 subjects, circulating donor-reactive CD4 TCRbeta sequences decreased significantly after transplant, regardless of tolerance or HCV status. Low numbers of available donor cells limited the measurable donor-reactive repertoire in two subjects. When repertoire turnover was accounted for, significantly reduced detection of donor-reactive sequences was found in 7 of 8 subjects for CD4 and in 8 of 8 subjects for CD8. A greater decline was seen for donor-reactive sequences than for third party-reactive sequences, suggesting partial antigen-specific deletion unrelated to withdrawal success.

Thawed unstimulated PBMCs were stained for CD3, CD4 and CD8 and FACS-sorted into CD3+CD4+ and CD3+CD8+ populations. All 8 studied subjects were randomized to withdrawal of immunosuppression. The Qiagen DNeasy Blood and Tissue Kit was used for genomic DNA isolation. In the case of this clone: This clone's antigen is unknown. The record has no base qualities; no much larger clone is one base away.

Using immunoSEQ, frozen genomic DNA was subjected to high-throughput TCRbeta CDR3 sequencing, a process that included PCR amplification, mapping, bias correction and internal controls. Per the source publication's procedure: Productive rearrangements were kept, and unique TCRbeta sequences were defined by CDR3 nucleotide sequence plus V and J gene. A sequence counted as donor-reactive only if the sequence showed at least 5-fold expansion in CFSE-low cells compared with unstimulated pre-transplant cells and had a frequency of at least 0.01%. Minimum frequency thresholds were set for each subject on the basis of the unstimulated sample with the lowest template count, so that a detection power of at least 90% was ensured. Jensen-Shannon divergence between the top 1000 TCRbeta sequences post- versus pre-transplant served as the measure of repertoire turnover. Changes in detection of donor-reactive sequences were tested with two-sided Fisher's exact tests. Held by TCRdb, this immuneACCESS table contains in-frame sequences only and omits some clones. Under half of the omission traces to an unresolved V gene where checked; the cause of the rest is unknown. V and J calls and clone size follow that table, whereas D and trimming were derived from the DNA. The table for this sample lists around 100,000 clones; about 81% of them were counted only once. Approximately 2.9% of the sample comes from the top ten.

The specimen was CD4+ T cells from blood, collected approximately 4 years after liver transplant. This receptor was obtained from a human patient who received a liver transplant. Following transplantation, T cells from the graft donor may be among those present.

The base sequence is TGTGCCAGCTCACTGGGACAGGGGGGCAATGAGCAGTTCTTC. Translated, this is CASSLGQGGNEQFF. The chain is encoded by TRBV18 joined to TRBJ2-1, and 11 bases in between align with TRBD1. Via the germline V gene, CDR1 is KGHSH and CDR2 LQKENI. V is trimmed back by 4 bases and J by 6 bases, and the junction contains 2 bases that no gene match accounts for. From its cysteine to its phenylalanine, the CDR3 spans 14 amino acids. CDR3 DNA is the only sequence kept; it has 42 bases, read in frame from the first base. The variable domain in full, with residues beyond the CDR3 obtained from the reference TRBV18 and TRBJ2-1 genes, is NAGVMQNPRHLVRRRGQEARLRCSPMKGHSHVYWYRQLPEEGLKFMVYLQKENIIDESGMPKERFSAEFPKEGPSILRIQQVVRGDSAAYFCASSLGQGGNEQFFGPGTRLTVL.